This T cell receptor (beta chain) was captured in a study of post-analysis software for immune sequencing data. About this clonotype itself: Its antigen is undetermined.

The TCR beta cDNA libraries carried unique molecular identifiers. TCRdb called the PCR reads again in MiXCR, with one record for every CDR3 protein. The profile shows a few hundred thousand distinct CDR3 sequences, nearly 45% of them singletons. General study findings and limits: Five or six TRBV segments, TRBV5-6, TRBV5-1 and TRBV20-1 among them, were found more frequent in patients than controls. Among multiple sclerosis patients, normalized Chao1 diversity was significantly below that of controls.

Per germline, CDR1 MNHEY and CDR2 SMNVEV (reference sequence). CDR3 length equals 15 residues. Sequencing used blood. This sequence joins TRBV27 and TRBJ2-1; 9 nucleotides line up with TRBD1. The end of the DNA fits TRBJ2-7 better, so the J call may be wrong. The TCR sequence derives from a girl aged 10-17 years with multiple sclerosis. Here the CDR3 DNA reads TGTGCCAGCTCCCAGGGGACAGGGTCCTACAATGAGCAGTACTTC. Its protein is CASSQGTGSYNEQYF.